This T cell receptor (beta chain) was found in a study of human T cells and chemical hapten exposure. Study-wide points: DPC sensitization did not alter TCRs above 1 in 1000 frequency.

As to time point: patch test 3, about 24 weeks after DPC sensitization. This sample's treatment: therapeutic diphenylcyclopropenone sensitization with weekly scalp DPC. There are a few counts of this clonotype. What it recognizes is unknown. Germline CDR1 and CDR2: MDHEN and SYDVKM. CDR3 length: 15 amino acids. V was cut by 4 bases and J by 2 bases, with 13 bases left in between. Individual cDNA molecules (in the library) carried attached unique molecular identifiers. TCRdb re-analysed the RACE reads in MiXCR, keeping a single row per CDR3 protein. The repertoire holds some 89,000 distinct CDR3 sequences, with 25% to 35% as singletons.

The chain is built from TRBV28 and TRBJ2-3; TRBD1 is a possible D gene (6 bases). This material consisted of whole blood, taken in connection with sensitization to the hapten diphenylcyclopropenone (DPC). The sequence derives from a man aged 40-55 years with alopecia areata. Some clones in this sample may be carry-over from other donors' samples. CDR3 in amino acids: CASSYQGLNTDTQYF. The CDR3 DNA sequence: TGTGCCAGCAGTTATCAGGGGCTAAACACAGATACGCAGTATTTT.